Described below is a single T cell receptor beta chain sequence and its context. Its antigen is not identified. Method: immunoSEQ multiplex PCR; TCRdb's copy keeps in-frame clones and lacks some. The table lists tens of thousands of clones, roughly nine tenths of them singletons. The sample is drawn from a study of T cells in localized non-small cell lung cancer. Study conclusions and caveats: Because sequencing included only one region (of the tumor), heterogeneity remains possible. Those with higher blood T cell density had longer overall survival.

Germline loops: CDR1 LNHDA, CDR2 SQIVND (reference sequence). The CDR3 contains 14 residues. The J segment lost 2 bases and the V segment lost 5 bases, leaving 3 bases of the junction unmatched. The chain has TRBV19 and TRBJ1-2, with TRBD1 matching 9 bases. Sequenced here: peripheral blood, sampled before any cancer treatment. The TCR comes from a woman between 18 and 50 years old with stage III lung adenocarcinoma. CDR3 region: CASSVGQGNYGYTF. The CDR3 nucleotides read TGTGCCAGTAGTGTGGGACAGGGAAACTATGGCTACACCTTC.